This T cell receptor (beta chain) was recovered during a study of chemoradiotherapy in HPV16-positive cancers. This clone was detected a few times. Germline assignment: CDR1 GTSNPN and CDR2 SVGIG (reference sequence). The CDR3 spans 15 residues. The trim removed 1 base at V and 5 bases at J, leaving 5 bases unmatched. The method was immunoSEQ multiplex PCR; TCRdb's version includes in-frame clones alone and lacks a portion of them. This sample has approximately 15,000 clones; 65% to 80% occur once, and the top ten carry 10%. Specimen collection occurred from a patient who underwent chemoradiotherapy. The chain employs TRBV30 and TRBJ2-2; TRBD2 matches 9 bases. This clonotype was obtained from a human donor with HPV-associated anogenital cancer. The CDR3 region is CAWSGSGSNTGELFF. Written as DNA, the CDR3 is TGTGCCTGGAGTGGTAGCGGGAGTAATACCGGGGAGCTGTTTTTT.